Listed below are T cell receptor beta chains from one sample, sequenced in a study of blood T cell repertoires in COVID-19. Sequencing used immunoSEQ multiplex PCR; TCRdb keeps in-frame clones, though not all of them. The data contain 110,000 to 150,000 clones, around four fifths of them singletons. The specimen was peripheral blood. The source of these receptors is a human donor in a cohort sampled during active COVID-19. CDR3s leave out the opening cysteine and the closing phenylalanine or tryptophan. Fields, in order: J gene, clone size, V gene, CDR3 protein. Size is stated for part of the rows, as once, few or many counts, or as a class when the clone is expanded.

TRBJ1-2 NA TRBV11-3 ASTRGVTNYGYT
TRBJ2-3 NA TRBV27 ASSITSGRVTDTQY
TRBJ2-7 NA TRBV19 ASSNRDRGFYEQY
TRBJ2-1 NA TRBV4-1 ASSQDARLVYNEQF
TRBJ2-2 NA TRBV27 ASSLRSSSTGELF
TRBJ1-2 once TRBV28 ASSSGGIYGYT
TRBJ1-6 NA TRBV10-2 ASRFGTGLFDSPLH
TRBJ2-7 NA TRBV28 ASSLSRGLGTSSYEQY
TRBJ2-2 NA TRBV7-6 ASSLRREGTGELF
TRBJ2-3 NA TRBV5-6 ASSSGQGTQY
TRBJ1-6 NA TRBV12-3/TRBV12-4 ASSTTGRSPLH
TRBJ2-3 NA TRBV4-1 ASSQDGGITDTQY
TRBJ2-2 NA TRBV7-2 ASVGAPNTGELF